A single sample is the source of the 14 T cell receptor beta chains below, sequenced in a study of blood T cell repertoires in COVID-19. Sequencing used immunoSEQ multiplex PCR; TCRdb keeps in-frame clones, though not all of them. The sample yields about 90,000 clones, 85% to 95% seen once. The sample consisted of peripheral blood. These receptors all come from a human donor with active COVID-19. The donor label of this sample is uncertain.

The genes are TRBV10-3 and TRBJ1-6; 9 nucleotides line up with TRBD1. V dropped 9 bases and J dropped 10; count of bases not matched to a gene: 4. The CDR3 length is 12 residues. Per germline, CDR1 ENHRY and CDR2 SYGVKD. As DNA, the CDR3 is TGTGCCATACAGGGGGCGGAATCACCCCTCCACTTT. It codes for CAIQGAESPLHF.

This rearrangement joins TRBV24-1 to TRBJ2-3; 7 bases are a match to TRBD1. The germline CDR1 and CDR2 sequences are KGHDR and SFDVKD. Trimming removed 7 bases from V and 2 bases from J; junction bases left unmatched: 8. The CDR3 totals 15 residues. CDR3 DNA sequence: TGTGCCACCAGCCTCGACAGGGACCTCACAGATACGCAGTATTTT. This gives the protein CATSLDRDLTDTQYF.

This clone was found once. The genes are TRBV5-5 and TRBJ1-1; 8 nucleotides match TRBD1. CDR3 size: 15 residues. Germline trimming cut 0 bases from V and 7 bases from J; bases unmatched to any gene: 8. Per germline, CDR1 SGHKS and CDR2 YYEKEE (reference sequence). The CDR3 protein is CASSLGARGLIEAFF. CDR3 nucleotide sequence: TGTGCCAGCAGCTTGGGTGCCAGGGGGCTTATTGAAGCTTTCTTT.

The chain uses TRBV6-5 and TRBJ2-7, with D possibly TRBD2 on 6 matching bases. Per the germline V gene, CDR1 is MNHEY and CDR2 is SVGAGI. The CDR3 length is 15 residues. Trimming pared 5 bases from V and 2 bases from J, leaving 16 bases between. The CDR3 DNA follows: TGTGCCAGCAGTAACCTAGGGACTCATGCCTACGAGCAGTACTTC. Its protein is CASSNLGTHAYEQYF.

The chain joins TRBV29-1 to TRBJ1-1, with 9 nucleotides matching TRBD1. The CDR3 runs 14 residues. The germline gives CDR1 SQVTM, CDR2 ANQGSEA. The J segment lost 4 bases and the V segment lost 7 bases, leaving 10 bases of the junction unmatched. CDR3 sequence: CSDATGGWGTEAFF. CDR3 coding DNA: TGCAGCGACGCAACAGGGGGCTGGGGCACTGAAGCTTTCTTT. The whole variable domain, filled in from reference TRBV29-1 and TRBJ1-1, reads SAVISQKPSRDICQRGTSLTIQCQVDSQVTMMFWYRQQPGQSLTLIATANQGSEATYESGFVIDKFPISRPNLTFSTLTVSNMSPEDSSIYLCSDATGGWGTEAFFGQGTRLTVV.

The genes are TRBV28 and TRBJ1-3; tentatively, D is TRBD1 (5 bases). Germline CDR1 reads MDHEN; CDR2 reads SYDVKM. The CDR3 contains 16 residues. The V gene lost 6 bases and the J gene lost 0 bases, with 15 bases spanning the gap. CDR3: CASSPWDWSSGNTIYF. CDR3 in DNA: TGTGCCAGCAGCCCCTGGGACTGGTCCTCTGGAAACACCATATATTTT.

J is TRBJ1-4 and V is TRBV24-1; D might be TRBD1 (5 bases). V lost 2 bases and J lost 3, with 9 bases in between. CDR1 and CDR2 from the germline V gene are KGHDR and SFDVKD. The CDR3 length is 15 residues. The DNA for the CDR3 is TGTGCCACCAGTGATTCACAGGTGTCTAATGAAAAACTGTTTTTT. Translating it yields CATSDSQVSNEKLFF.

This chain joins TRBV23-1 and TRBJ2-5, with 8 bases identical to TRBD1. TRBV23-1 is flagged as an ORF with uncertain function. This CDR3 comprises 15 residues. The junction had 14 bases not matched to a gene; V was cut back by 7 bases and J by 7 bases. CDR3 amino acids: CASTLGQAEGATQYF. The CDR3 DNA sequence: TGCGCCAGCACCCTGGGACAGGCCGAGGGGGCGACCCAGTACTTC.

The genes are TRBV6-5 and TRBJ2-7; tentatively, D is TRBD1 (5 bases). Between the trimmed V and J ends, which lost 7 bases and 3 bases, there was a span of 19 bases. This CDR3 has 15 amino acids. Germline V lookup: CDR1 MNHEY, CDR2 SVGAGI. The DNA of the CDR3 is TGTGCCAGCAAGCTGGTGCCAGGGTCAAACTACGAGCAGTACTTC. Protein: CASKLVPGSNYEQYF.

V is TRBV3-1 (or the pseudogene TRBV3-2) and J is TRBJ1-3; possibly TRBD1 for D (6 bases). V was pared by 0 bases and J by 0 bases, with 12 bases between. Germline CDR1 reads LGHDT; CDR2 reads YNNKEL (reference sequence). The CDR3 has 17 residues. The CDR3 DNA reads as TGTGCCAGCAGCCAAGATAGCGGGGGCGCCTCTGGAAACACCATATATTTT. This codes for CASSQDSGGASGNTIYF.

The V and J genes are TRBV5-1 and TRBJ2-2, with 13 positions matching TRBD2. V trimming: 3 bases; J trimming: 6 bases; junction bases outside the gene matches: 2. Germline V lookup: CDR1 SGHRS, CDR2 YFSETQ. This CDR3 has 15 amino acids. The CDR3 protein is CASSSGLAGPGELFF. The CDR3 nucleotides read TGCGCCAGCAGCTCGGGACTAGCGGGGCCCGGGGAGCTGTTTTTT.

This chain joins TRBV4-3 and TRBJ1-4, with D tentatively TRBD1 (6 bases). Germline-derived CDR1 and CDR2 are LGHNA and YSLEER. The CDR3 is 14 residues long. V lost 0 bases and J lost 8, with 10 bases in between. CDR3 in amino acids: CASSQEVRGEKLFF. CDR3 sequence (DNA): TGCGCCAGCAGCCAAGAAGTCAGGGGCGAAAAACTGTTTTTT.

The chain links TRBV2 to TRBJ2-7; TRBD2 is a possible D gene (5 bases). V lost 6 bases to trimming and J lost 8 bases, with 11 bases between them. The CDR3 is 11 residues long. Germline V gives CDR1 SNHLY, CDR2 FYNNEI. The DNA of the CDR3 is TGTGCCAGCAGGAGGGAGAGTAAGCAGTACTTC. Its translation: CASRRESKQYF.

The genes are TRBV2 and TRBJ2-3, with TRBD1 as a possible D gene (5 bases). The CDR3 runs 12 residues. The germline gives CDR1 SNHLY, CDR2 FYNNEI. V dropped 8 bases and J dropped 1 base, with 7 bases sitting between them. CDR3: CASGQRTDTQYF. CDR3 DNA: TGTGCCAGCGGACAACGCACAGATACGCAGTATTTT.